This TCR beta chain derives from a study (dated by TCRdb to the early 2010s). Sequencing used an Illumina Genome Analyzer IIx. The public reads were reprocessed in TCRdb via fastp at Q25 and MiXCR, keeping in-frame beta chains. Entries that share a CDR3 protein sequence are merged under the most common genes and DNA. The sample profile shows some 15,000 distinct CDR3 sequences; around 35% of them were found once. About 16% of the sample is taken by the ten largest. Trimming removed 6 bases from V and 4 bases from J, leaving 15 bases between the germline ends. From cysteine to phenylalanine, the CDR3 is 14 amino acids long. The kept DNA is CDR3 alone, 42 bases in frame from the first base. The germline V gene (reference sequence) yields GTSNPN for CDR1 and SVGIG for CDR2. This clonotype is termed medium-sized (0.01 to 0.1%). The specificity of this receptor is unknown. No clone much larger than this one lies a single base away; base qualities are absent.

The chain is made from TRBV30 and TRBJ2-2; the best D guess is TRBD2, with 6 bases matching. The source is a human donor. The sequenced sample was blood. The CDR3 region has the sequence CACSTSWGTGELFF. DNA sequence: TGTGCCTGCTCGACTAGTTGGGGCACCGGGGAGCTGTTTTTT.